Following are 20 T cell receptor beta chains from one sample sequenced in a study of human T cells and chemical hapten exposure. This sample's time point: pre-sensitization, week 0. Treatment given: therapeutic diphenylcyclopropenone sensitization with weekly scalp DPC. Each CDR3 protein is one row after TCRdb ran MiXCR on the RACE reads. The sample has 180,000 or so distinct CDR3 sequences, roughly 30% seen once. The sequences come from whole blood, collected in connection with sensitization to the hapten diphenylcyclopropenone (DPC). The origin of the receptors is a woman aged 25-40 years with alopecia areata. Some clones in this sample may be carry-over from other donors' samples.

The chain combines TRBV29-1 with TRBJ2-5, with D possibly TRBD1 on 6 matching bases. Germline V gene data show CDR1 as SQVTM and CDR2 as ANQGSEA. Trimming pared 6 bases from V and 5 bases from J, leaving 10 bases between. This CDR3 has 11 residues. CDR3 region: CSVGQRETQYF. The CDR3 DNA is TGCAGCGTGGGACAACGGGAGACCCAGTACTTC. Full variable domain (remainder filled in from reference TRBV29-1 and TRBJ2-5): SAVISQKPSRDICQRGTSLTIQCQVDSQVTMMFWYRQQPGQSLTLIATANQGSEATYESGFVIDKFPISRPNLTFSTLTVSNMSPEDSSIYLCSVGQRETQYFGPGTRLLVL.

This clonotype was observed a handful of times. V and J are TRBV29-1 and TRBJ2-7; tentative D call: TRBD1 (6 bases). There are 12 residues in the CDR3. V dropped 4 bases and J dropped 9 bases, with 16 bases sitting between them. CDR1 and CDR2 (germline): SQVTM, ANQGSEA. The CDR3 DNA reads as TGCAGCGTTGTGGGGGACACTACGGGGCAGTACTTC. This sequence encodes CSVVGDTTGQYF.

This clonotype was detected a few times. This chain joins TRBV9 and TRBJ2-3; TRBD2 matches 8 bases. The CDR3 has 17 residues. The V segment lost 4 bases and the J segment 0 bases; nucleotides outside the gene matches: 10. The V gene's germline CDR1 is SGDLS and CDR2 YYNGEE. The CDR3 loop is CASSPHGGGASTDTQYF. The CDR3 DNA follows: TGTGCCAGCAGCCCTCACGGGGGGGGGGCTAGCACAGATACGCAGTATTTT.

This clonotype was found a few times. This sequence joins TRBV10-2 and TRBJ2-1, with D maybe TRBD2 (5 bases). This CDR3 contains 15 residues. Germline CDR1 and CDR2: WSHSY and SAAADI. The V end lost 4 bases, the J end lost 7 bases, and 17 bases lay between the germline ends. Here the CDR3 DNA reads TGCGCCAGCAGTGGGGCAATAAGACGGGAAAATGAGCAGTTCTTC. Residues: CASSGAIRRENEQFF.

DNA of the CDR3: TGCAGCGTTGGGGCAGGGAGAGAACAGCCCCAGCATTTT. Protein product: CSVGAGREQPQHF. The chain combines TRBV29-1 with TRBJ1-5; a possible D gene is TRBD1 (5 bases). Germline CDR1 and CDR2: SQVTM and ANQGSEA. Trimming removed 4 bases at V and 7 bases at J, with 14 bases between. CDR3 length: 13 residues. The complete variable domain, with remaining parts taken from reference TRBV29-1 and TRBJ1-5, reads SAVISQKPSRDICQRGTSLTIQCQVDSQVTMMFWYRQQPGQSLTLIATANQGSEATYESGFVIDKFPISRPNLTFSTLTVSNMSPEDSSIYLCSVGAGREQPQHFGDGTRLSIL.

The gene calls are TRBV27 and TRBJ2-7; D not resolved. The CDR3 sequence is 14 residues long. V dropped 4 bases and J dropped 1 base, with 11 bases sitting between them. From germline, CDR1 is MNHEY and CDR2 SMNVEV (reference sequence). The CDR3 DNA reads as TGTGCCAGCAGTTCATACAGCTGGTCCTACGAGCAGTACTTC. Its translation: CASSSYSWSYEQYF.

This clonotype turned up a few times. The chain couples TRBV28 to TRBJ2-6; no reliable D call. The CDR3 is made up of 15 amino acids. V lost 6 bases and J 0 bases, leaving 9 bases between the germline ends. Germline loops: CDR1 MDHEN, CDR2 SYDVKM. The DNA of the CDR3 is TGTGCCAGCAGAGAGGACGGCTCTGGGGCCAACGTCCTGACTTTC. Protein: CASREDGSGANVLTF.

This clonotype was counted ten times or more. This CDR3 is CASRGRETGYEQYF. The CDR3 DNA is TGTGCCAGCAGAGGGCGGGAGACCGGCTACGAGCAGTACTTC. The chain carries TRBV3-1 and TRBJ2-7, with 7 bases that match TRBD2. The germline gives CDR1 LGHDT, CDR2 YNNKEL (reference sequence). The J segment lost 3 bases and the V segment lost 6 bases, leaving 8 bases of the junction unmatched. The CDR3 is made up of 14 amino acids.

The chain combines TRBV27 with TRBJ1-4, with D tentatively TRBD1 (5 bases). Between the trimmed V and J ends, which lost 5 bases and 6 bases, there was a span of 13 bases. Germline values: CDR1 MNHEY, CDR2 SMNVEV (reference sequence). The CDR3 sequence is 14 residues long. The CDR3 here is CASSQDLQDEKLFF. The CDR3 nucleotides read TGTGCCAGCAGTCAGGATTTACAGGATGAAAAACTGTTTTTT.

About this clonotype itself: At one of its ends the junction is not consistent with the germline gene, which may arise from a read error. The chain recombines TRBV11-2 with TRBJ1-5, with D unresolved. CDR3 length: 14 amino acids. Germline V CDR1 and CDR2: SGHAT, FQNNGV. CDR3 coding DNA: TGTGTCAGCAGCTTAGATAGCCCGCGTCAGCCCCAGCATTTT. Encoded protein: CVSSLDSPRQPQHF.

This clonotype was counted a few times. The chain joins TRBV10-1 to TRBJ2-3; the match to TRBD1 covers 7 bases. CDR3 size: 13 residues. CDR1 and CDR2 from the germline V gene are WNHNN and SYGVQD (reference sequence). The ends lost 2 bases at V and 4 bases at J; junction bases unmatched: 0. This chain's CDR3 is CASSEQGADTQYF. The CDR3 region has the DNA TGCGCCAGCAGTGAGCAGGGGGCAGATACGCAGTATTTT.

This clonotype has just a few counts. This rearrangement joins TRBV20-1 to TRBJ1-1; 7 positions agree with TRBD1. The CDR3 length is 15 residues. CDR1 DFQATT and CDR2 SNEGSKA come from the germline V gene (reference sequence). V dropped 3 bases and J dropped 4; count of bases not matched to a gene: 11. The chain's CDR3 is CSARDGDSVTTEAFF. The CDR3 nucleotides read TGCAGTGCTAGGGACGGGGACAGTGTGACCACTGAAGCTTTCTTT.

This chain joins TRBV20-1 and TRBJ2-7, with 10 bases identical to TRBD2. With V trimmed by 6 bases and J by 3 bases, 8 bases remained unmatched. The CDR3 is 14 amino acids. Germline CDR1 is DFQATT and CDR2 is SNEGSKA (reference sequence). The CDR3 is CSASLAGGLYEQYF. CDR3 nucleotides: TGCAGTGCCAGTTTAGCGGGAGGCCTCTACGAGCAGTACTTC.

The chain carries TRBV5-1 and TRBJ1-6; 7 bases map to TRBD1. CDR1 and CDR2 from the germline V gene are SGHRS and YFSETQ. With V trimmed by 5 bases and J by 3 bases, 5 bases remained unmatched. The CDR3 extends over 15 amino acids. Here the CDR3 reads CASRFGTDYNSPLHF. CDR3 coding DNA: TGCGCCAGCAGGTTTGGGACAGACTATAATTCACCCCTCCACTTT.

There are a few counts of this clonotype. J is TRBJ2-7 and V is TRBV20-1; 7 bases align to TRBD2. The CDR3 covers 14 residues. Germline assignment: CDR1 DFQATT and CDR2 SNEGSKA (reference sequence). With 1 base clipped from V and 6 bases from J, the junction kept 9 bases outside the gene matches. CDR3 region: CSARGWAGVSEQYF. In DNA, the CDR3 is TGCAGTGCTAGAGGTTGGGCGGGAGTCTCCGAGCAGTACTTC.

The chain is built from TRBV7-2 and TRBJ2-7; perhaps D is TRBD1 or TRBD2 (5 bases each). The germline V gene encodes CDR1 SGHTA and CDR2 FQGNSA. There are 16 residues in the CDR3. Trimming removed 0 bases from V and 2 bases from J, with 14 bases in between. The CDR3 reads CASSLAVSRDAYEQYF. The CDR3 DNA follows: TGTGCCAGCAGCTTAGCTGTTTCGAGGGACGCCTACGAGCAGTACTTC.

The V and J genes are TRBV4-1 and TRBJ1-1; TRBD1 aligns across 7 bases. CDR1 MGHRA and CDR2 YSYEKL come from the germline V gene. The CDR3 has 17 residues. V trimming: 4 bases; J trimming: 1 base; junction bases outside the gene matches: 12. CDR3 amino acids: CASSRQSTGTANTEAFF. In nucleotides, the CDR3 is TGCGCCAGCAGCCGTCAAAGCACCGGGACAGCGAACACTGAAGCTTTCTTT.

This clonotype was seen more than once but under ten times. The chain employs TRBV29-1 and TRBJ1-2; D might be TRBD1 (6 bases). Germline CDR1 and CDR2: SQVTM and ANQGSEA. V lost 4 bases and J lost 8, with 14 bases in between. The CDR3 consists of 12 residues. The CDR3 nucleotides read TGCAGCGTTGGGACAGATACCCTAGGCTACACCTTC. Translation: CSVGTDTLGYTF.

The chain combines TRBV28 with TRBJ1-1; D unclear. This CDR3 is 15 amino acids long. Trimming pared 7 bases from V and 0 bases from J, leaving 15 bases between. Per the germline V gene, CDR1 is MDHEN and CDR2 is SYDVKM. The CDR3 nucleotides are TGTGCCAGCACCCGCCGGAGGATCATGAACACTGAAGCTTTCTTT. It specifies CASTRRRIMNTEAFF. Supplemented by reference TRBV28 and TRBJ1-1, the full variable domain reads DVKVTQSSRYLVKRTGEKVFLECVQDMDHENMFWYRQDPGLGLRLIYFSYDVKMKEKGDIPEGYSVSREKKERFSLILESASTNQTSMYLCASTRRRIMNTEAFFGQGTRLTVV.

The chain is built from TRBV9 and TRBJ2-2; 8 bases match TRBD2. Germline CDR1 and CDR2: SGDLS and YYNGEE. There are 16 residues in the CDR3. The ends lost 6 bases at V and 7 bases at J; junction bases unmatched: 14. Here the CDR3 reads CASTLRGDLQGGELFF. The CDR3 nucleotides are TGTGCCAGCACCTTGCGGGGGGACCTTCAGGGCGGGGAGCTGTTTTTT. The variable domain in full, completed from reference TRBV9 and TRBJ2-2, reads DSGVTQTPKHLITATGQRVTLRCSPRSGDLSVYWYQQSLDQGLQFLIQYYNGEERAKGNILERFSAQQFPDLHSELNLSSLELGDSALYFCASTLRGDLQGGELFFGEGSRLTVL.